This T cell receptor (beta chain) was captured in a study of T-cell memory formation after mild COVID-19. The CDR3 loop spans 14 amino acids. Trimming took off 4 bases at V and 0 bases at J, with 11 bases between the two ends. CDR1 SGHRS and CDR2 YFSETQ come from the germline V gene. Researchers used 5'RACE with constant-segment primers to make TCR alpha and TCR beta cDNA libraries that carry sample barcodes and UMIs. TCRdb processed the 5' RACE reads anew with MiXCR; each CDR3 protein has one entry. Altogether about 190,000 distinct CDR3 sequences are present, 15% to 20% being singletons, with the ten largest covering roughly 2.3%. General observations from the study: Cross-reactive memory appears to have joined, as suggested by some responding clones showing up in pre-infection memory. Day 37-peaking second-wave clones had unconfirmed SARS-CoV-2 specificity.

This clonotype was counted between two and nine times. Its antigen is unidentified. The V and J genes are TRBV5-1 and TRBJ2-7; D perhaps matches TRBD2 (5 bases). The TCR comes from an adult woman who had mild COVID-19 (a few samples of this study predate the infection). Cell type and time point are not known. Sample: PBMCs or a T cell subset sorted from them (not recorded which). CDR3 coding DNA: TGCGCCAGCAGCACCCCGGGATCCTCCTACGAGCAGTACTTC. This codes for CASSTPGSSYEQYF. Using reference TRBV5-1 and TRBJ2-7 for the parts outside the CDR3, the full variable domain is KAGVTQTPRYLIKTRGQQVTLSCSPISGHRSVSWYQQTPGQGLQFLFEYFSETQRNKGNFPGRFSGRQFSNSRSEMNVSTLELGDSALYLCASSTPGSSYEQYFGPGTRLTVT.